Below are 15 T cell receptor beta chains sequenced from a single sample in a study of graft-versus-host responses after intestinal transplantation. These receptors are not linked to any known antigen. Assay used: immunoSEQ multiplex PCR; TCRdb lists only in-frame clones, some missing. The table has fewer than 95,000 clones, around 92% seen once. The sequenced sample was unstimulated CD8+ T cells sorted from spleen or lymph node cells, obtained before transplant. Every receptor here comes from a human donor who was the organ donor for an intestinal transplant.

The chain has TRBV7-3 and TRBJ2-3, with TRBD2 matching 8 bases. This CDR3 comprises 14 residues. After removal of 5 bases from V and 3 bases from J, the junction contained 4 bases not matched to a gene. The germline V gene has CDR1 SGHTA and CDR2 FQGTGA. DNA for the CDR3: TGTGCCAGCAGCGGAAGCGGGGGTACAGATACGCAGTATTTT. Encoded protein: CASSGSGGTDTQYF.

The CDR3 loop is CASSQARRGAYEQYF. The DNA of the CDR3 is TGCGCCAGCAGCCAAGCTCGGCGGGGAGCCTACGAGCAGTACTTC. The chain employs TRBV4-1 and TRBJ2-7; D is possibly TRBD2 (6 bases). This CDR3 is built from 15 residues. Deletions cut 1 base from V and 2 bases from J, with 12 bases between. In germline, CDR1 is MGHRA, CDR2 YSYEKL.

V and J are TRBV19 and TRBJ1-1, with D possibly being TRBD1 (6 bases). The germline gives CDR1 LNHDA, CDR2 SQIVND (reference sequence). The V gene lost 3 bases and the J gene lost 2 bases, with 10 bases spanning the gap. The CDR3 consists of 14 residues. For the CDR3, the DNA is TGTGCCAGTAGTATTAGGGGGATCAACACTGAAGCTTTCTTT. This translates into CASSIRGINTEAFF.

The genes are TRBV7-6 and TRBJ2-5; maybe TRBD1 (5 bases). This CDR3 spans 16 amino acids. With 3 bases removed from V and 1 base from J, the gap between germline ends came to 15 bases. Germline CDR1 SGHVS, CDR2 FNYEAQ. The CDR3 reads CASSFPRQSLQETQYF. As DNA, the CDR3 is TGTGCCAGCAGCTTCCCTCGACAGAGCCTCCAAGAGACCCAGTACTTC.

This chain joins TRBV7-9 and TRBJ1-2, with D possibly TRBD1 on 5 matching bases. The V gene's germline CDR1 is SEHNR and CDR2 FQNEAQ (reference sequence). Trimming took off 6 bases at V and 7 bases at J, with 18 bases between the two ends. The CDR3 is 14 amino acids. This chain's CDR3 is CASRKSGGGFGYTF. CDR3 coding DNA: TGTGCCAGCAGAAAATCCGGGGGAGGCTTTGGCTACACCTTC.

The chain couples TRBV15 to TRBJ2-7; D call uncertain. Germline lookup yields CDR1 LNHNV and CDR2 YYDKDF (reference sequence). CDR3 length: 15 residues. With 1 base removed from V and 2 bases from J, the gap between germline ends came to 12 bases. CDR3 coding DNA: TGTGCCACCAGCAGAGGAAGAGGCGGAACCTACGAGCAGTACTTC. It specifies CATSRGRGGTYEQYF.

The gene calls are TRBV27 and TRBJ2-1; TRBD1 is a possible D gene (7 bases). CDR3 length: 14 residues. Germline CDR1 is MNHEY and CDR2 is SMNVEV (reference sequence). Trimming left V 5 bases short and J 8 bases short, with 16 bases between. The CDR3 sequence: CASSVAGGSHEQFF. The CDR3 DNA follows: TGTGCCAGCAGTGTTGCAGGGGGGTCCCATGAGCAGTTCTTC.

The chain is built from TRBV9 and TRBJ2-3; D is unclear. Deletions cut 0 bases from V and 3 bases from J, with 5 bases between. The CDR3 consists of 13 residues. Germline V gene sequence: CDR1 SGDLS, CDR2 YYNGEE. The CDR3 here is CASSVVLTDTQYF. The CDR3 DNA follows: TGTGCCAGCAGCGTAGTTCTAACAGATACGCAGTATTTT.

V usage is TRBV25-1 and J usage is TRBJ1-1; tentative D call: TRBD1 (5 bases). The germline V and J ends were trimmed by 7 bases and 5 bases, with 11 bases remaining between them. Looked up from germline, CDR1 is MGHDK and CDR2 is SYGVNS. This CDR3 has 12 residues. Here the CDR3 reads CASTGGITEAFF. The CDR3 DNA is TGTGCCAGCACGGGGGGTATTACTGAAGCTTTCTTT. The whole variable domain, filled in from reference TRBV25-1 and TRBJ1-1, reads EADIYQTPRYLVIGTGKKITLECSQTMGHDKMYWYQQDPGMELHLIHYSYGVNSTEKGDLSSESTVSRIRTEHFPLTLESARPSHTSQYLCASTGGITEAFFGQGTRLTVV.

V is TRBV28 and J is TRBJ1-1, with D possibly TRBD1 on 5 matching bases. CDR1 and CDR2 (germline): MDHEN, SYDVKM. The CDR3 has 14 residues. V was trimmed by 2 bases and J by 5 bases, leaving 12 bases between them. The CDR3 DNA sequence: TGTGCCAGCAGTTTAGGTGGGGGAGGGACTGAAGCTTTCTTT. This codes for CASSLGGGGTEAFF.

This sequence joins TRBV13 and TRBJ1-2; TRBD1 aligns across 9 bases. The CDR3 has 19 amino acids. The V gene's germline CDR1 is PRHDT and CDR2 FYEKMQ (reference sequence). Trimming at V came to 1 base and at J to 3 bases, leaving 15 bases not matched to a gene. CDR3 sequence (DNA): TGTGCCAGCAGCTTAGTAGGCGAATTGTGGGGACAGGGACACTATGGCTACACCTTC. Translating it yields CASSLVGELWGQGHYGYTF.

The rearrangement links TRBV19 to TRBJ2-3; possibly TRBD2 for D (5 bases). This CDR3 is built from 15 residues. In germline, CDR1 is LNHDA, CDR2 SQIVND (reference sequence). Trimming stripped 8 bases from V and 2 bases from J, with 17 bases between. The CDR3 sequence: CASDYGQSNTDTQYF. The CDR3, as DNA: TGTGCCAGTGACTACGGCCAGTCTAACACAGATACGCAGTATTTT.

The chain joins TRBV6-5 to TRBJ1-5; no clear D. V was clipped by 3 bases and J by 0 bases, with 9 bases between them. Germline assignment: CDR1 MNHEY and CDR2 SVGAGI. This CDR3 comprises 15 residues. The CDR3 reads CASSYQKRSNQPQHF. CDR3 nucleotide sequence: TGTGCCAGCAGTTATCAAAAGCGTAGCAATCAGCCCCAGCATTTT.

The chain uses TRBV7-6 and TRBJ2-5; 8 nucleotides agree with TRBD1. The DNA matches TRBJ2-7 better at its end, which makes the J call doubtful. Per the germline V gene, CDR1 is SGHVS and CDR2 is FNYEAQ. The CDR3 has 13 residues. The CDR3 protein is CASSFGQGYEQYF. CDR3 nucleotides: TGTGCCAGCAGCTTTGGACAGGGCTACGAGCAGTACTTC.

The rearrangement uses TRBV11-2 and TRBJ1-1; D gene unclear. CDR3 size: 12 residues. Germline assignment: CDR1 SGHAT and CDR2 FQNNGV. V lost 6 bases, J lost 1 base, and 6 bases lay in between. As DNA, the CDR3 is TGTGCCAGCAGGGCCGAGAACACTGAAGCTTTCTTT. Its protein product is CASRAENTEAFF.